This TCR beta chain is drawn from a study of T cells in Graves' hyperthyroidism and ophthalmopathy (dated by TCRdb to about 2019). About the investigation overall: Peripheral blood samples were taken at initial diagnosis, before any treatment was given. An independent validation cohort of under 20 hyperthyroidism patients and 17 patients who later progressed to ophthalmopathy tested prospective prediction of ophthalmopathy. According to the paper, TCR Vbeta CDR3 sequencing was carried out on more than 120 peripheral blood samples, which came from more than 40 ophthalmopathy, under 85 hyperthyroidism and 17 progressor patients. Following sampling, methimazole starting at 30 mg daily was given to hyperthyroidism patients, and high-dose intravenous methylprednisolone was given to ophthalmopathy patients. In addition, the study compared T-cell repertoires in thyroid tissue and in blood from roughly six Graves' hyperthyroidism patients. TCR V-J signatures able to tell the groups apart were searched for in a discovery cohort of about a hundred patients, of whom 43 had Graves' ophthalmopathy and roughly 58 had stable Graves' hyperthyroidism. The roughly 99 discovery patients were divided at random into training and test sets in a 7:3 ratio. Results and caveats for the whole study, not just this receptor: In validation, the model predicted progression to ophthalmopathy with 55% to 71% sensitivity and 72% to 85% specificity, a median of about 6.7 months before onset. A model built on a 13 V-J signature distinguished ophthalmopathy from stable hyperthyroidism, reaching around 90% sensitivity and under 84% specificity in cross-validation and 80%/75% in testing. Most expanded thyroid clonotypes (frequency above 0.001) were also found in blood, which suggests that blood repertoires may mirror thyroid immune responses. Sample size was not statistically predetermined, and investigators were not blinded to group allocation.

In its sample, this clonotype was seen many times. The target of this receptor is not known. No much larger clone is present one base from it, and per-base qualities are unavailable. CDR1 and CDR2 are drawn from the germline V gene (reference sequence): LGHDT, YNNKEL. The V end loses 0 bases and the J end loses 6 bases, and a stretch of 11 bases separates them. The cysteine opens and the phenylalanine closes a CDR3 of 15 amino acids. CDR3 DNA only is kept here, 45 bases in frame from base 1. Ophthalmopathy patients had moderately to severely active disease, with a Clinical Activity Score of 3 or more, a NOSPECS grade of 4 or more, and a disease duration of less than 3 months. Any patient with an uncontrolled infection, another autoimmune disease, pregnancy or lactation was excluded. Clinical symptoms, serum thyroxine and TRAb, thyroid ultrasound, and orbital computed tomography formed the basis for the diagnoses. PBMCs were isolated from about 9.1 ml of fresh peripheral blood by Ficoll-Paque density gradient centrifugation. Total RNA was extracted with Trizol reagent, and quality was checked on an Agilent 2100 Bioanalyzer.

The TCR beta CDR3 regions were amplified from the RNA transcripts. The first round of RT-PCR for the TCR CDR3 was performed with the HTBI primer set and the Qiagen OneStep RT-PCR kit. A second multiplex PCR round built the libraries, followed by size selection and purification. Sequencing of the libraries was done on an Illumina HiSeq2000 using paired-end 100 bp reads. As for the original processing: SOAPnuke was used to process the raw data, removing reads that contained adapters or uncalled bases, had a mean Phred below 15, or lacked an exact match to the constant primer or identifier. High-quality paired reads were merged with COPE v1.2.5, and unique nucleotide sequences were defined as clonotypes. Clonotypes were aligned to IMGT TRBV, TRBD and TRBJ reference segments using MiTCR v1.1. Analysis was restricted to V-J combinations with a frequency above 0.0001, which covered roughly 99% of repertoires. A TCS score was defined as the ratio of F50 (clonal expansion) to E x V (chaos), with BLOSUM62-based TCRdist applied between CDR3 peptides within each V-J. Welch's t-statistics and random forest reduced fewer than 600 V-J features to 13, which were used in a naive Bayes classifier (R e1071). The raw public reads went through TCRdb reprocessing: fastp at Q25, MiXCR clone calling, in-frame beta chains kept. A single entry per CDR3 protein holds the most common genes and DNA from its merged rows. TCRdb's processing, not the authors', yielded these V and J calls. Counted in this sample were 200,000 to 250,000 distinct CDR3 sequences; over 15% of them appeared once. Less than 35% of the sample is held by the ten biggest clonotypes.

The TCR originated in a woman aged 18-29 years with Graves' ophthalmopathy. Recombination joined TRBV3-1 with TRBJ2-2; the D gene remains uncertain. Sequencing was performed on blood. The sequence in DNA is TGTGCCAGCAGCCAAGAAGGGTTGTTTCCCGGGGAGCTGTTTTTT. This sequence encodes CASSQEGLFPGELFF.